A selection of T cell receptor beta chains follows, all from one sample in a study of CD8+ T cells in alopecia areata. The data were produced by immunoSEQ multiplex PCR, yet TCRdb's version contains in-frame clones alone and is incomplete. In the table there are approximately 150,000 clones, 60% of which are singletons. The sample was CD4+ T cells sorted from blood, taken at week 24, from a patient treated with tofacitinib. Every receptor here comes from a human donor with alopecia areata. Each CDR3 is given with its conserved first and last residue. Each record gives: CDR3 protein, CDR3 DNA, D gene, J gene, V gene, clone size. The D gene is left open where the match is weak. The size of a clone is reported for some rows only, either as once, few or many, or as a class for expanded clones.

CDR3: CATSRDKVGGGELFF
DNA: TGTGCCACCAGCAGAGATAAAGTGGGGGGCGGGGAGCTGTTTTTT
D: NA
J: TRBJ2-2
V: TRBV15
size: NA

CDR3: CASSQSGVSAAAQHF
DNA: TGCGCCAGCAGTCAATCGGGCGTATCCGCCGCGGCCCAGCATTTT
D: NA
J: TRBJ1-5
V: TRBV23-1
size: many

CDR3: CAWSKWEGAFF
DNA: TGTGCCTGGAGTAAGTGGGAGGGGGCTTTCTTT
D: NA
J: TRBJ1-1
V: TRBV30
size: few

CDR3: CASSEVGGETQYF
DNA: TGTGCCAGCAGTGAAGTAGGGGGAGAGACCCAGTACTTC
D: NA
J: TRBJ2-5
V: TRBV6-1
size: NA

CDR3: CASSQDRYEQYF
DNA: TGTGCCAGCAGTCAGGACAGGTACGAGCAGTACTTC
D: TRBD1
J: TRBJ2-7
V: TRBV6-5
size: NA

CDR3: CASSPSNRETQYF
DNA: TGTGCCAGCAGTCCTTCTAACAGGGAGACCCAGTACTTC
D: NA
J: TRBJ2-5
V: TRBV2
size: NA

CDR3: CAISVSPGFRETQYF
DNA: TGTGCCATCAGTGTGTCCCCCGGGTTTCGAGAGACCCAGTACTTC
D: NA
J: TRBJ2-5
V: TRBV10-3
size: NA

CDR3: CASRLAGRQETQYF
DNA: TGCGCCAGCCGACTAGCGGGTAGACAAGAGACCCAGTACTTC
D: TRBD2
J: TRBJ2-5
V: TRBV5-1
size: NA

CDR3: CASSNDRATGELFF
DNA: TGTGCCAGCAGCAACGACAGGGCCACCGGGGAGCTGTTTTTT
D: TRBD1
J: TRBJ2-2
V: TRBV7-2
size: few

CDR3: CASSSGTYGYTF
DNA: TGCGCCAGCAGCTCAGGGACCTATGGCTACACCTTC
D: NA
J: TRBJ1-2
V: TRBV5-1
size: few

CDR3: CSVVGTVGEQYF
DNA: TGCAGCGTTGTCGGGACAGTCGGCGAGCAGTACTTC
D: TRBD1
J: TRBJ2-7
V: TRBV29-1
size: NA

CDR3: CAWRQAGNTEAFF
DNA: TGTGCCTGGAGACAGGCGGGTAACACTGAAGCTTTCTTT
D: NA
J: TRBJ1-1
V: TRBV30
size: NA

CDR3: CASSQGTGRGSEQYF
DNA: TGCGCCAGCAGCCAAGGGACAGGGAGGGGGTCCGAGCAGTACTTC
D: NA
J: TRBJ2-7
V: TRBV4-1
size: NA

CDR3: CASSGTSPTDTQYF
DNA: TGTGCCAGCAGCGGGACTAGCCCCACAGATACGCAGTATTTT
D: TRBD2
J: TRBJ2-3
V: TRBV9
size: NA

CDR3: CASSPRHAGGNQPQHF
DNA: TGCGCCAGCAGCCCACGCCACGCGGGGGGCAATCAGCCCCAGCATTTT
D: NA
J: TRBJ1-5
V: TRBV4-1
size: NA

CDR3: CASSAGTRGYNEQFF
DNA: TGTGCCAGCAGCGCCGGGACTAGAGGGTACAATGAGCAGTTCTTC
D: TRBD2
J: TRBJ2-1
V: TRBV11-2
size: NA

CDR3: CASSAPNTQYF
DNA: TGTGCCAGCAGCGCCCCAAATACGCAGTATTTT
D: NA
J: TRBJ2-3
V: TRBV7-9
size: NA

CDR3: CASSLERDTQYF
DNA: TGCGCCAGCAGCTTGGAGAGGGATACGCAGTATTTT
D: NA
J: TRBJ2-3
V: TRBV5-1
size: NA

CDR3: CASSEFVGQETQYF
DNA: TGTGCCAGCAGTGAATTCGTCGGACAAGAGACCCAGTACTTC
D: NA
J: TRBJ2-5
V: TRBV25-1
size: few

CDR3: CSVTTTGGWGYTF
DNA: TGCAGCGTTACCACCACAGGGGGCTGGGGCTACACCTTC
D: TRBD1
J: TRBJ1-2
V: TRBV29-1
size: NA